The 4 T cell receptor beta chains below come from one sample, sequenced in a study of spatial heterogeneity in lung cancer (dated by TCRdb to between 2018 and 2020). Receptor libraries were prepared by 5' RACE. The sample was run on a NextSeq 500. In TCRdb, the public reads were trimmed at Q25 with fastp and aligned with MiXCR, with productive beta chains retained. A single entry per CDR3 protein holds the most common genes and DNA from its merged rows. The sample table holds some 21,000 distinct CDR3 sequences, of which about 4.6% were seen once. The top ten clonotypes cover around 7% of the sample. The sample's time point, from its label and the paper: sample taken at primary tumor resection. Specimen: PBMCs, collected at surgery. The receptors come from a male donor with early-stage non-small cell lung cancer.

This clonotype turned up a few times. This sequence joins TRBV5-1 and TRBJ2-7; no reliable D call. Looked up from germline, CDR1 is SGHRS and CDR2 is YFSETQ. This CDR3 is 17 amino acids long. V was pared by 2 bases and J by 5 bases, with 23 bases between. As DNA, the CDR3 is TGCGCCAGCAGCTTAAAAGGGTCAGGAGCTCTAGAGGACGAGCAGTACTTC. It codes for CASSLKGSGALEDEQYF.

This clonotype has a count of ten or more. The chain is built from TRBV30 and TRBJ1-3; D unclear. The V and J ends lost 2 bases and 0 bases respectively, with 5 bases between them. The CDR3 covers 13 residues. The germline gives CDR1 GTSNPN, CDR2 SVGIG (reference sequence). CDR3 DNA sequence: TGTGCCTGGAGTCGTCTCTCTGGAAACACCATATATTTT. It is translated as CAWSRLSGNTIYF.

In its sample, this clonotype was seen many times. The chain has TRBV20-1 and TRBJ1-2, with a tentative D call TRBD1 (6 bases). V was shortened by 1 base and J by 4 bases, with 19 bases between the two germline ends. The CDR3 runs to 16 residues. CDR1 and CDR2 from the germline V gene are DFQATT and SNEGSKA (reference sequence). The CDR3: CSARGAAGGSGYGYTF. For the CDR3, the DNA is TGCAGTGCTAGAGGAGCTGCCGGGGGCAGTGGCTATGGCTACACCTTC.

This clonotype was found many times. The chain has TRBV5-6 and TRBJ2-2; perhaps TRBD1 as D (5 bases). The CDR3 covers 14 residues. The germline gives CDR1 SGHDT, CDR2 YYEEEE. V lost 3 bases and J 5 bases, leaving 11 bases between the germline ends. Here the CDR3 DNA reads TGTGCCAGCAGCTCGCACCCAGGGACCGGGGAGCTGTTTTTT. Amino acids: CASSSHPGTGELFF.